What follows are 4 T cell receptor beta chains derived from one specimen sequenced in a study of early stage breast cancer tumors. TCRdb keeps only in-frame clones here, not all; method: immunoSEQ multiplex PCR. Of about 72,000 clones in the sample, 65% to 85% are singletons; the top ten hold 3.5%. The sequencing input was blood. The receptor set was obtained from a person in their sixties with breast cancer.

Only one count was recorded for this clone. The V and J genes are TRBV18 and TRBJ2-5, with D tentatively TRBD1 or TRBD2 (5 bases each). The assigned J gene may be wrong: the sequence end matches TRBJ2-7 better. Germline loops: CDR1 KGHSH, CDR2 LQKENI. The CDR3 is 12 amino acids. As DNA, the CDR3 is TGTGCCAGCTCCCCCCGGGACGACGAGCAGTACTTC. This encodes CASSPRDDEQYF.

This chain links TRBV6-1 with TRBJ2-1; unclear D gene. The CDR3 has 12 amino acids. V was clipped by 4 bases and J by 8 bases, with 9 bases between them. Germline lookup yields CDR1 MNHNS and CDR2 SASEGT. CDR3 DNA: TGTGCCAGCAGTGTTCTGCCACATGAGCAGTTCTTC. The encoded protein is CASSVLPHEQFF.

Regarding this clone: It is unclear where the CDR3 begins or ends on the DNA, so no DNA is shown, and the CDR3 is as TCRdb lists it. In the same sample, other DNA sequences code for this CDR3. This chain uses TRBV11-1 with TRBJ2-5. Germline V gene data show CDR1 as SGHAT and CDR2 as FQDESV (reference sequence). The CDR3 extends over 13 residues, inclusive of both ends. The CDR3 loop is CASSFGNGETQYF.

The chain employs TRBV6-5 and TRBJ2-7, with TRBD2 identical over 14 bases. V gave up 6 bases and J gave up 6 bases; unmatched junction bases: 4. In germline, CDR1 is MNHEY, CDR2 SVGAGI. The CDR3 length is 14 residues. The CDR3 DNA is TGTGCCAGCAGCCTGGGACTAGCGGGGGCCGAGCAGTACTTC. Translation: CASSLGLAGAEQYF.